The clone carrying this TCR beta chain occurred many times. The data were obtained in a study of CD8 T cells in ankylosing spondylitis. From germline, CDR1 is MNHEY and CDR2 SVGAGI. Trimming removed 0 bases from V and 2 bases from J; junction bases left unmatched: 5. The CDR3 length is 17 residues. Via MiXCR, TCRdb re-called the 5' RACE reads, giving one row per CDR3 protein. The sample contains roughly 180,000 distinct CDR3 sequences, 9.5% to 13% of which appear only once. The source is a male donor with ankylosing spondylitis or in good health (not recorded which). The V call is TRBV6-5, the J call TRBJ2-2; 8 nucleotides line up with TRBD1. Input material: blood, either unsorted or a sorted T cell fraction (not recorded which). The CDR3 sequence: CASSYSSRGPNTGELFF. The CDR3 DNA follows: TGTGCCAGCAGTTACTCGAGCAGGGGGCCCAACACCGGGGAGCTGTTTTTT.